This T cell receptor (beta chain) was sequenced during a study of CD4 T cells in relation to SARS-CoV-2 and coronaviruses. Study information: The negative reference was HIV-1 Nef peptide pool or peptide-free culture. The restricting HLA molecule for shared crossreactive spike epitopes was mapped. The study, taken as a whole, reports: SARS-CoV-2-driven expansion was significantly weaker in crossreactive than monoreactive clones.

This clone was counted only a few times. Its target is unknown. Before the COVID-19 pandemic, during about 2011-2019, CD4+ T cells were taken from unexposed donors. Isolation of CD4+ T cells took place after around 11 days in culture. Half the medium was replaced with IL-2 medium on days 3 and 7. V was shortened by 0 bases and J by 3 bases, with 6 bases between the two germline ends. The CDR3 runs to 14 residues. The germline CDR1 and CDR2 sequences are KGHSH and LQKENI. TCRdb's table, derived via immunoSEQ multiplex PCR, lists solely in-frame clones and lacks some. The repertoire includes about 20,000 clones, just under 75% of them detected once, and roughly 22% sits in the top ten.

This clonotype was sampled from a human donor in good health. The sequencing input was CD4+ T cells from PBMCs, cultured in vitro. The chain recombines TRBV18 with TRBJ2-1; D gene uncertain. This CDR3 is CASSPPPNYNEQFF. The CDR3 coding sequence is TGTGCCAGCTCACCACCGCCTAACTACAATGAGCAGTTCTTC.